This T cell receptor beta chain is from a study of CD8 T cells in Susac syndrome. Sequencing targeted TCR beta in blood CD8+ and CD4+ T cells. RNA, at about 0.45 to 1 ug, was reverse transcribed with random hexamers. Coverage of TCR beta CDR3 amplification by immunoSEQ multiplex PCR extended to 54 Vbeta and 13 Jbeta. TCRdb re-called the immunoSEQ multiplex PCR reads through MiXCR, storing one row per CDR3 protein. The sample includes under 150,000 distinct CDR3 sequences, approximately 89% of them seen just once. In this sample, this clonotype turned up once. The CDR3 loop spans 12 amino acids. The germline gives CDR1 SQVTM, CDR2 ANQGSEA. V was shortened by 5 bases and J by 6 bases, with 14 bases between the two germline ends.

The TCR comes from a human donor with multiple sclerosis. The sample comprised CD8+ T cells from PBMCs. This chain joins TRBV29-1 and TRBJ2-7, with a weak D call TRBD1 (5 bases). CDR3 DNA sequence: TGCAGCGTTCCGGGTCAGGGCGGCGAGCAGTACTTC. This gives the protein CSVPGQGGEQYF.